This T cell receptor (beta chain) was found in a study of T cell changes during pregnancy in multiple sclerosis. TCRdb's copy holds only in-frame clones and misses some; the assay was immunoSEQ multiplex PCR. The data contain about 41,000 clones, nearly 90% of them seen just once; the ten biggest clones take up approximately 0.64%. The receptor's source is a female donor with multiple sclerosis, enrolled in a pregnancy study. Sample: CD4+ T cells from peripheral blood mononuclear cells, taken in the first trimester of pregnancy.

CDR3 sequence (DNA): TGTGCCAGTAGAGATAGCGGGGGGCGGGAGACCCAGTACTTC. As protein: CASRDSGGRETQYF. The chain has TRBV19 and TRBJ2-5, with 10 bases fitting TRBD2. V was clipped by 6 bases and J by 5 bases; unmatched bases: 6. From germline, CDR1 is LNHDA and CDR2 SQIVND (reference sequence). The CDR3 extends over 14 amino acids.